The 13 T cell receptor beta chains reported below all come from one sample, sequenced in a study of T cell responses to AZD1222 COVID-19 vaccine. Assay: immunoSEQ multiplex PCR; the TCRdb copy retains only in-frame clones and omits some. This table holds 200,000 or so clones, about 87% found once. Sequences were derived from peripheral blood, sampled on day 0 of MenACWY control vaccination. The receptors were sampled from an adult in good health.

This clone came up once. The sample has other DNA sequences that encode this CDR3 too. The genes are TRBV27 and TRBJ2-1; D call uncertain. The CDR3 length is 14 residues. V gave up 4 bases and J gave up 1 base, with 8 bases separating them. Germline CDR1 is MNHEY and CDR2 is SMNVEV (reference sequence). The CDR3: CASSSQGSYNEQFF. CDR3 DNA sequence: TGTGCCAGCAGTTCCCAAGGTTCCTACAATGAGCAGTTCTTC.

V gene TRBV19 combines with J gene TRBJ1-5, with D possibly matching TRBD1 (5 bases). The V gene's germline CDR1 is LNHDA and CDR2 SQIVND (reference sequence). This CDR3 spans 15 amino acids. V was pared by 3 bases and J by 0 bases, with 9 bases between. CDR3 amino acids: CASSIQGSSNQPQHF. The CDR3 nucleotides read TGTGCCAGTAGTATCCAGGGTAGTAGCAATCAGCCCCAGCATTTT.

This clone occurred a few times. The CDR3 DNA sequence: TGTGCCAGCAGCTTAGGTTACCGGGACGCTCAAGCTAACTATGGCTACACCTTC. Amino acid sequence: CASSLGYRDAQANYGYTF. J is TRBJ1-2 and V is TRBV7-9; possibly TRBD1 for D (5 bases). This CDR3 is built from 18 residues. Trimming stripped 1 base from V and 0 bases from J, with 18 bases between. The germline gives CDR1 SEHNR, CDR2 FQNEAQ (reference sequence).

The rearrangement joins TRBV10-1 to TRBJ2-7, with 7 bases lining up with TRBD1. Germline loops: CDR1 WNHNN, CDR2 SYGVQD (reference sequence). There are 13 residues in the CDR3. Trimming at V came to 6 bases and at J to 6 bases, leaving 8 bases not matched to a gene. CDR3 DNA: TGCGCCAGCAGGCTGACAGGGTTCGCCGAGCAGTACTTC. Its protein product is CASRLTGFAEQYF.

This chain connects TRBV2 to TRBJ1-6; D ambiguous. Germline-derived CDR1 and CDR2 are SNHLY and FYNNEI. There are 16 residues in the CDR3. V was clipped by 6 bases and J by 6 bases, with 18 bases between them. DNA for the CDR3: TGTGCCAGCAGCGGACCCATATCGCAATTTAATTCACCCCTCCACTTT. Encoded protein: CASSGPISQFNSPLHF.

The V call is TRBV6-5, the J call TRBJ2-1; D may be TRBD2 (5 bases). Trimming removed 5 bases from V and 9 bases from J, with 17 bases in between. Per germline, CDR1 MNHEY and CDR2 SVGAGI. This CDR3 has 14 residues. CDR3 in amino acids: CASSLRAGRGEQFF. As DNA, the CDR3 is TGTGCCAGCAGTCTCCGGGCGGGTCGGGGTGAGCAGTTCTTC.

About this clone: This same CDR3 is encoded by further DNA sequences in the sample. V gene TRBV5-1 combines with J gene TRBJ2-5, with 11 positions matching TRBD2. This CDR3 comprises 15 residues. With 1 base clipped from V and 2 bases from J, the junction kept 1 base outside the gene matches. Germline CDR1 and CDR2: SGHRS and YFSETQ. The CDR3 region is CASSLRLAGQETQYF. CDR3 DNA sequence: TGCGCCAGCAGCTTGAGACTAGCGGGGCAAGAGACCCAGTACTTC.

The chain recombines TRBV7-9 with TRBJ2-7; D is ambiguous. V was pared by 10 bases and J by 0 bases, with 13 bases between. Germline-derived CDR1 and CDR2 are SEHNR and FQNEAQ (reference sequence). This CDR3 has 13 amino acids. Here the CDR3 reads CATQMEVSYEQYF. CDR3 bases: TGTGCCACCCAAATGGAAGTCTCCTACGAGCAGTACTTC.

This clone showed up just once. DNA of the CDR3: TGTGCCAGCAGCCCCCAGGGTTTCGCGCACGAGCAGTACTTC. Translating it yields CASSPQGFAHEQYF. The V gene is TRBV9, the J gene TRBJ2-7; a weak D match, TRBD1 (5 bases). This CDR3 has 14 amino acids. In germline, CDR1 is SGDLS, CDR2 YYNGEE. Trimming cost V 4 bases and J 5 bases, with 16 bases left between them.

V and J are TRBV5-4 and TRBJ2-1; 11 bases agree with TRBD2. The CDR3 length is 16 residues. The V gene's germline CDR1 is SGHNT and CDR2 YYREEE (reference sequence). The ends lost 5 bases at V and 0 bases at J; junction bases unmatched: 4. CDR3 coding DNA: TGTGCCAGCAGTGTAGCGGGGGGGAGCTCCTACAATGAGCAGTTCTTC. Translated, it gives CASSVAGGSSYNEQFF.

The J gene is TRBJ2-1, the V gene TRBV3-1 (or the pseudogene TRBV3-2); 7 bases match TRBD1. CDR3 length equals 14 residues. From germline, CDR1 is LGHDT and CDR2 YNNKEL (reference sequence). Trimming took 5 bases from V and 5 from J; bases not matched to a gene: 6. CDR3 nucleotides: TGTGCCAGCAGCATCCGGGACAGCGACAATGAGCAGTTCTTC. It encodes CASSIRDSDNEQFF.

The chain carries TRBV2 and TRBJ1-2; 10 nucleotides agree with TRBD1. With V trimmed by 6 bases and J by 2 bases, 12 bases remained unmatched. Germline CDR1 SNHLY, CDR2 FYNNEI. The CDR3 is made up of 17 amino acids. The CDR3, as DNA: TGTGCCAGCAGGCCCTGGGACAGGGGCCCGGGCAACTATGGCTACACCTTC. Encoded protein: CASRPWDRGPGNYGYTF.

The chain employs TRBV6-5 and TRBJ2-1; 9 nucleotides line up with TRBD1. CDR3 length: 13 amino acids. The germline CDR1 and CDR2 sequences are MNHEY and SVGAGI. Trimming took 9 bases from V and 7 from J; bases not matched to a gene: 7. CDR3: CARPDRGRNEQFF. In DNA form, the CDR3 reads TGTGCCAGACCGGACAGGGGTCGGAATGAGCAGTTCTTC.